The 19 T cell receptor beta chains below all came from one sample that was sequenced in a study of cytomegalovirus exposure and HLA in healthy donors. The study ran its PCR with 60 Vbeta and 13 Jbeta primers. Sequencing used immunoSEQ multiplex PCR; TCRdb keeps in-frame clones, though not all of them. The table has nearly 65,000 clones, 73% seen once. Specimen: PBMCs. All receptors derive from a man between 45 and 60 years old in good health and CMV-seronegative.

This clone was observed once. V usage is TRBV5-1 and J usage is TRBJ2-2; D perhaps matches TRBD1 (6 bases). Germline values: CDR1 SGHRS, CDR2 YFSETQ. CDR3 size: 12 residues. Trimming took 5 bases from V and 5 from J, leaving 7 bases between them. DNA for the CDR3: TGCGCCAGCAGAGGGGGAACCGGGGAGCTGTTTTTT. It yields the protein CASRGGTGELFF.

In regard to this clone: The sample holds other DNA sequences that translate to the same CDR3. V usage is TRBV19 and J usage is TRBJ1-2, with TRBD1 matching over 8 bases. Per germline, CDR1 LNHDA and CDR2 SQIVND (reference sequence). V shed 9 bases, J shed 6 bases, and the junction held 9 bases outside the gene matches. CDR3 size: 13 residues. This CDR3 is CASQTGTGDGYTF. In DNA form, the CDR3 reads TGTGCCAGCCAAACCGGGACAGGCGATGGCTACACCTTC.

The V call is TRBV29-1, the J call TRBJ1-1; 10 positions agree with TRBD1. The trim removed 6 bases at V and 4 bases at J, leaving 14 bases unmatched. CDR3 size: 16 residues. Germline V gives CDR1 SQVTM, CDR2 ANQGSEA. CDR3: CSVRQGASRLGTEAFF. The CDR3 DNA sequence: TGCAGCGTGCGACAGGGGGCTTCGAGGTTGGGCACTGAAGCTTTCTTT.

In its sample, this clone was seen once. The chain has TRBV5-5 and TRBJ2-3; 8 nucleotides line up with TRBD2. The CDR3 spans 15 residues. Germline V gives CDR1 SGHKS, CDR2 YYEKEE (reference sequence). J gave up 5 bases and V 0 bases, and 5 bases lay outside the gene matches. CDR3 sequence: CASSLVLAERDTQYF. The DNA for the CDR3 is TGTGCCAGCAGCTTGGTACTAGCGGAGCGAGATACGCAGTATTTT.

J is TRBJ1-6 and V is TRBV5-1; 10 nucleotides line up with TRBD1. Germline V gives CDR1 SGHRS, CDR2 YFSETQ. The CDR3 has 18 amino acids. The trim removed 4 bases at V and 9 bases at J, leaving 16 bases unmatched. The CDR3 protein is CASSPGQGVRSFSSPLHF. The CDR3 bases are TGCGCCAGCAGCCCCGGACAGGGGGTAAGGTCGTTCAGTTCACCCCTCCACTTT. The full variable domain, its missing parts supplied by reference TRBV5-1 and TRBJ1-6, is KAGVTQTPRYLIKTRGQQVTLSCSPISGHRSVSWYQQTPGQGLQFLFEYFSETQRNKGNFPGRFSGRQFSNSRSEMNVSTLELGDSALYLCASSPGQGVRSFSSPLHFGNGTRLTVT.

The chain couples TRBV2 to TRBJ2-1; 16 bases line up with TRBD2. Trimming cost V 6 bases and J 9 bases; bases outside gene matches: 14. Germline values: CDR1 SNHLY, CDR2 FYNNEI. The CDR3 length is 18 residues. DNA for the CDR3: TGTGCCAGCAGGGAGGGACTGGGACTAGCGGGGGGGCCTGGTGAGCAGTTCTTC. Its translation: CASREGLGLAGGPGEQFF.

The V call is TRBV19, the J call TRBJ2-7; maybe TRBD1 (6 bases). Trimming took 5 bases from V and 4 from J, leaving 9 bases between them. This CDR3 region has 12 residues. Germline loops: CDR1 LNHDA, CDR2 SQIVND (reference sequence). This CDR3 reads CASSLRGYEQYF. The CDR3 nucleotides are TGTGCCAGTAGTCTCAGGGGTTACGAGCAGTACTTC. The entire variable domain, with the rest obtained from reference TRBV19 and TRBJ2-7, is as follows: DGGITQSPKYLFRKEGQNVTLSCEQNLNHDAMYWYRQDPGQGLRLIYYSQIVNDFQKGDIAEGYSVSREKKESFPLTVTSAQKNPTAFYLCASSLRGYEQYFGPGTRLTVT.

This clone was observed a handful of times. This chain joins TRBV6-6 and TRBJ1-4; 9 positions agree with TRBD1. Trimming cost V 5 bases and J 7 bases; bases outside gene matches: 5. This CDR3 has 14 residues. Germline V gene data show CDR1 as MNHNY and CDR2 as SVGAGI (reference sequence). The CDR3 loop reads CASSTGQGSEKLFF. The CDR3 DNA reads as TGTGCCAGCAGTACAGGACAGGGGAGTGAAAAACTGTTTTTT.

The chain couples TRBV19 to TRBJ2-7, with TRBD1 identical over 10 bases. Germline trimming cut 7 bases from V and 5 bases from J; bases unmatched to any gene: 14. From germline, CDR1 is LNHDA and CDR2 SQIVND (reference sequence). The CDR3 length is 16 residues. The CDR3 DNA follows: TGTGCCAGTACCCAAAGATCAGGACAGGGGGGAAACGAGCAGTACTTC. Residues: CASTQRSGQGGNEQYF.

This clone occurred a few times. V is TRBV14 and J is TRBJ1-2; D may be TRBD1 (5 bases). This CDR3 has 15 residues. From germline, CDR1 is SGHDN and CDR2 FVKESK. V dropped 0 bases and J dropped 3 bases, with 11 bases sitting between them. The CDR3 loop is CASSQDGGAHYGYTF. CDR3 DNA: TGTGCCAGCAGCCAAGACGGAGGGGCTCACTATGGCTACACCTTC.

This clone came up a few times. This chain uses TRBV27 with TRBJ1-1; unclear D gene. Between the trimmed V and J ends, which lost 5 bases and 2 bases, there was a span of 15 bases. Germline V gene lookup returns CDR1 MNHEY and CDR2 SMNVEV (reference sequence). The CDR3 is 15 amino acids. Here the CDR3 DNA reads TGTGCCAGCAGTCCCCACTTAATGAGAAACACTGAAGCTTTCTTT. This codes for CASSPHLMRNTEAFF.

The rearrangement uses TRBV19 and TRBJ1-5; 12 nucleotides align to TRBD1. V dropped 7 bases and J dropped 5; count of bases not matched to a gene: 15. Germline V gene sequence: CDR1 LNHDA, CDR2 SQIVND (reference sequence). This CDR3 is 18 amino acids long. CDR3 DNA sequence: TGTGCCAGTACCCGGGGAGGGACAGGGGGCTTTGGTCATCAGCCCCAGCATTTT. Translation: CASTRGGTGGFGHQPQHF.

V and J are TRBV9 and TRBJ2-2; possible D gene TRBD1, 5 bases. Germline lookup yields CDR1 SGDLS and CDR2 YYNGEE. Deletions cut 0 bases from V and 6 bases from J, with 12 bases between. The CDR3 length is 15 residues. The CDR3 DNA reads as TGTGCCAGCAGCGTAGGAAAAATAGGGGCCGGGGAGCTGTTTTTT. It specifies CASSVGKIGAGELFF.

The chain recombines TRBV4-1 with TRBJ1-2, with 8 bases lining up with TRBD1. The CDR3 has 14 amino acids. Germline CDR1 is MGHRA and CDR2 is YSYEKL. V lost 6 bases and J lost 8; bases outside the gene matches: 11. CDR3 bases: TGCGCCAGCAGTTTTCAGGGGGCAAGTCAAGGCTACACCTTC. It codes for CASSFQGASQGYTF.

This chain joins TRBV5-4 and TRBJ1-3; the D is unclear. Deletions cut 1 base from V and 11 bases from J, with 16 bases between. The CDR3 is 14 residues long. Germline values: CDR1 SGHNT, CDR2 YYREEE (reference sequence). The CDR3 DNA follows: TGTGCCAGCAGCTTGAAAAGTGCCGCGTCCCCCATATATTTT. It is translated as CASSLKSAASPIYF.

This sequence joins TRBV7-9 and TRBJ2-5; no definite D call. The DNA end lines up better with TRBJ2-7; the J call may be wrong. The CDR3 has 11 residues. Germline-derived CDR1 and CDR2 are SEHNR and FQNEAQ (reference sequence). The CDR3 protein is CASSSTYEQYF. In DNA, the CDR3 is TGTGCCAGCAGCTCAACCTACGAGCAGTACTTC.

The CDR3 reads CASSERKTGYGYTF. The DNA of the CDR3 is TGCGCCAGCAGTGAGAGAAAAACAGGCTATGGCTACACCTTC. The chain has TRBV10-2 and TRBJ1-2; maybe TRBD1 (5 bases). There are 14 residues in the CDR3. Germline V gene data show CDR1 as WSHSY and CDR2 as SAAADI. Trimming pared 2 bases from V and 4 bases from J, leaving 11 bases between.

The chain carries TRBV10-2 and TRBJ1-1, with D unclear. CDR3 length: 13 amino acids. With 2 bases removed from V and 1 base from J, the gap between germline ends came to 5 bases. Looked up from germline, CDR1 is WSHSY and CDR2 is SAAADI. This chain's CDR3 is CASSERENTEAFF. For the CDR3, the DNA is TGCGCCAGCAGTGAGCGAGAGAACACTGAAGCTTTCTTT.

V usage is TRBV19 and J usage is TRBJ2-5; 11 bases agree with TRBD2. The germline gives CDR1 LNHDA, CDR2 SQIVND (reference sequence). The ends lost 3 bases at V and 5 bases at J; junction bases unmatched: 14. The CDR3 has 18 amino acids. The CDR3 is CASSITGSGGAYAETQYF. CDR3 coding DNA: TGTGCCAGTAGTATCACTGGTAGCGGGGGGGCTTACGCCGAGACCCAGTACTTC.